This entry lists 9 T cell receptor beta chains sequenced from one sample in a study of cytomegalovirus exposure and HLA in healthy donors. The PCR used 60 Vbeta and 13 Jbeta primers. TCRdb's table, derived via immunoSEQ multiplex PCR, lists solely in-frame clones and lacks some. The sample records tens of thousands of clones, more than 50% being singletons. Sequenced material: PBMCs. The receptors were sampled from a woman in her forties in good health and CMV-seropositive.

The sample holds a few counts of this clone. The chain couples TRBV4-3 to TRBJ1-4; possible D gene TRBD1, 6 bases. This CDR3 region has 16 residues. V dropped 0 bases and J dropped 2 bases, with 10 bases sitting between them. Per the germline V gene, CDR1 is LGHNA and CDR2 is YSLEER. In nucleotides, the CDR3 is TGCGCCAGCAGCCAAGATGAGAGGGGGACTAATGAAAAACTGTTTTTT. It is translated as CASSQDERGTNEKLFF.

The V gene is TRBV7-9, the J gene TRBJ2-1; TRBD2 matches 9 bases. J lost 8 bases, V lost 6 bases, and 11 bases had no gene match. The CDR3 runs 15 residues. CDR1 is SEHNR and CDR2 is FQNEAQ in the germline V gene (reference sequence). CDR3 sequence: CASRLAIAGEDEQFF. The DNA of the CDR3 is TGTGCCAGCAGGCTAGCTATAGCGGGAGAAGATGAGCAGTTCTTC.

The chain couples TRBV10-3 to TRBJ2-4, with 11 bases aligning to TRBD1. CDR1 ENHRY and CDR2 SYGVKD come from the germline V gene. The junction had 5 bases not matched to a gene; V was cut back by 4 bases and J by 0 bases. This CDR3 contains 17 residues. The CDR3 sequence: CAISAGQGALAKNIQYF. CDR3 coding DNA: TGTGCCATCAGTGCAGGACAGGGGGCGTTAGCCAAAAACATTCAGTACTTC.

This rearrangement joins TRBV28 to TRBJ2-1, with 9 bases aligning to TRBD2. J was trimmed by 7 bases and V by 6 bases; bases with no gene match: 13. The CDR3 is made up of 16 amino acids. The V gene's germline CDR1 is MDHEN and CDR2 SYDVKM. CDR3: CASSRGRTSARNEQFF. The DNA for the CDR3 is TGTGCCAGCAGCCGCGGACGGACTAGCGCTCGTAATGAGCAGTTCTTC.

This chain links TRBV5-6 with TRBJ1-3; no clear D gene. V was pared by 3 bases and J by 0 bases, with 10 bases between. Germline CDR1 SGHDT, CDR2 YYEEEE. The CDR3 loop spans 15 amino acids. The CDR3 is CASSWRAISGNTIYF. The CDR3 coding sequence is TGTGCCAGCAGCTGGCGGGCGATCTCTGGAAACACCATATATTTT.

The genes are TRBV28 and TRBJ1-2; 7 bases are shared with TRBD1. CDR1 is MDHEN, CDR2 SYDVKM, per germline. Unmatched junction bases numbered 8, after V lost 2 bases and J lost 2 bases. This CDR3 is 16 amino acids long. In DNA form, the CDR3 reads TGTGCCAGCAGTTTAGGACTTAAGGACAGGAACTATGGCTACACCTTC. Protein: CASSLGLKDRNYGYTF.

V is TRBV27 and J is TRBJ2-3; D gene uncertain. The V end was cut by 5 bases, the J end by 4 bases, with 13 bases between. Germline V CDR1 and CDR2: MNHEY, SMNVEV (reference sequence). This CDR3 contains 14 residues. CDR3 protein: CASSPSYSPDTQYF. In nucleotides, the CDR3 is TGTGCCAGCAGTCCTTCTTATTCCCCAGATACGCAGTATTTT.

The chain carries TRBV6-4 and TRBJ1-4; a weak D match, TRBD1 (6 bases). Per the germline V gene, CDR1 is MRHNA and CDR2 is SNTAGT. V was shortened by 4 bases and J by 12 bases, with 18 bases between the two germline ends. The CDR3 has 14 amino acids. For the CDR3, the DNA is TGTGCCAGCAGTGCCAGCCAGGGGAGCGGGGAACTGTTTTTT. Translating it yields CASSASQGSGELFF.

This clone has more than one count but fewer than ten. The CDR3 DNA is TGTGCCAGCAGTCCCCACAGGGAAGATCAGCCCCAGCATTTT. Its protein is CASSPHREDQPQHF. The gene calls are TRBV28 and TRBJ1-5, with TRBD1 as a possible D gene (6 bases). V gave up 5 bases and J gave up 5 bases, with 13 bases separating them. Germline V lookup: CDR1 MDHEN, CDR2 SYDVKM. CDR3 length equals 14 residues.